This is a list of T cell receptor beta chains from one sample in a study of long-term antiretroviral therapy in people with HIV. Assay: immunoSEQ multiplex PCR; the TCRdb copy retains only in-frame clones and omits some. The sample lists about 22,000 clones, under 90% occurring once. Sequencing used unsorted PBMCs, obtained 1.8 years before starting antiretroviral therapy. Every receptor here comes from a woman aged 25 to 39 with HIV. CDR3s include the opening cysteine and the closing phenylalanine or tryptophan. A D gene is named only where the DNA matches it firmly. Part of the rows lack a size; the others show once, few, many or a class for expanded clones.

abundance: once
v_gene: TRBV7-2
d_gene: -
j_gene: TRBJ2-5
CDR3nt: TGTGCCAGCAGCTTGGGGGGACCCGGTCAAGAGACCCAGTACTTC
CDR3aa: CASSLGGPGQETQYF

abundance: -
v_gene: TRBV30
d_gene: -
j_gene: TRBJ1-2
CDR3nt: TGTGCCTGGTGCTATAAATTGAAGGATGGCTACACCTTC
CDR3aa: CAWCYKLKDGYTF

abundance: -
v_gene: TRBV5-1
d_gene: -
j_gene: TRBJ2-2
CDR3nt: TGCGCCAGCAGCTTAAGTGGCGCGGCCAACACCGGGGAGCTGTTTTTT
CDR3aa: CASSLSGAANTGELFF

abundance: -
v_gene: TRBV6-5
d_gene: -
j_gene: TRBJ2-2
CDR3nt: TGTGCCAGCAGTTACGGAGGACCCCCGGGGGAGCTGTTTTTT
CDR3aa: CASSYGGPPGELFF

abundance: -
v_gene: TRBV25-1
d_gene: -
j_gene: TRBJ1-1
CDR3nt: TGTGCCAGCAGTGCCCAGTTGGGAGCTTTCTTT
CDR3aa: CASSAQLGAFF

abundance: -
v_gene: TRBV5-1
d_gene: -
j_gene: TRBJ1-2
CDR3nt: TGCGCCAGCAGCCTCAGTCCCGACGGGAACTATGGCTACACCTTC
CDR3aa: CASSLSPDGNYGYTF

abundance: -
v_gene: TRBV14
d_gene: -
j_gene: TRBJ2-5
CDR3nt: TGTGCCAGCAGCCAACACGGACGGACCCAAGAGACCCAGTACTTC
CDR3aa: CASSQHGRTQETQYF

abundance: few
v_gene: TRBV6-6
d_gene: -
j_gene: TRBJ1-2
CDR3nt: TGTGCCAGCAGTTACATGCGGGAGTCGGGCGGCTACACCTTC
CDR3aa: CASSYMRESGGYTF

abundance: -
v_gene: TRBV30
d_gene: -
j_gene: TRBJ1-2
CDR3nt: TGTGCCTGGAGTGTAACAGGGATCTATGGCTACACCTTC
CDR3aa: CAWSVTGIYGYTF

abundance: once
v_gene: TRBV27
d_gene: TRBD1
j_gene: TRBJ2-2
CDR3nt: TGTGCCAGCAGTATCGGGACAGGGGCCACCGGGGAGCTGTTTTTT
CDR3aa: CASSIGTGATGELFF

abundance: -
v_gene: TRBV4-2
d_gene: -
j_gene: TRBJ1-3
CDR3nt: TGTGCCAGCAGCCCCGACCCAGGGGCCCCGAGCTCTGGAAACACCATATATTTT
CDR3aa: CASSPDPGAPSSGNTIYF

abundance: -
v_gene: TRBV6-5
d_gene: -
j_gene: TRBJ1-2
CDR3nt: TGTGCCAGCAGTGCCAGGAGGGATGGCTACACCTTC
CDR3aa: CASSARRDGYTF

abundance: -
v_gene: TRBV6-1
d_gene: TRBD1
j_gene: TRBJ2-2
CDR3nt: TGTGCCAGCAGTGATTGGGGGACAGCGAACACCGGGGAGCTGTTTTTT
CDR3aa: CASSDWGTANTGELFF

abundance: -
v_gene: TRBV2
d_gene: -
j_gene: TRBJ1-5
CDR3nt: TGTGCCAGCAGTGGGAGTAACAATCAGCCCCAGCATTTT
CDR3aa: CASSGSNNQPQHF

abundance: -
v_gene: TRBV7-9
d_gene: -
j_gene: TRBJ2-2
CDR3nt: TGTGCCAGCAGCTTAGGAGGCAACACCGGGGAGCTGTTTTTT
CDR3aa: CASSLGGNTGELFF

abundance: -
v_gene: TRBV7-6
d_gene: -
j_gene: TRBJ2-4
CDR3nt: TGTGCCAGCAGCTTAGGAAGGTGGCAGACTCGAACCAAAAACATTCAGTACTTC
CDR3aa: CASSLGRWQTRTKNIQYF

abundance: -
v_gene: TRBV5-1
d_gene: TRBD1
j_gene: TRBJ2-3
CDR3nt: TGCGCCAGCAAAGGACAGGGGGTGCCGTCAGATACGCAGTATTTT
CDR3aa: CASKGQGVPSDTQYF

abundance: -
v_gene: TRBV5-8
d_gene: TRBD1
j_gene: TRBJ1-6
CDR3nt: TGTGCCAGCAGCGGGCTGACAGGGGATAATTCACCCCTCCACTTT
CDR3aa: CASSGLTGDNSPLHF

abundance: -
v_gene: TRBV30
d_gene: -
j_gene: TRBJ1-5
CDR3nt: TGTGCCTGGAGTGTATCTACCACTCAGCCCCAGCATTTT
CDR3aa: CAWSVSTTQPQHF

abundance: -
v_gene: TRBV21-1
d_gene: -
j_gene: TRBJ1-2
CDR3nt: TGTGCCAGCAGCAAACAACAGGGGGACTATGGCTACACCTTC
CDR3aa: CASSKQQGDYGYTF

abundance: -
v_gene: TRBV5-1
d_gene: -
j_gene: TRBJ1-2
CDR3nt: TGCGCCAGCAGCTTGACAGCAGGGGCCGTTTATGGCTACACCTTC
CDR3aa: CASSLTAGAVYGYTF

abundance: -
v_gene: TRBV6-5
d_gene: TRBD1
j_gene: TRBJ1-2
CDR3nt: TGTGCCAGCAGTACCCTTCGACAGGGCCCCTATGGCTACACCTTC
CDR3aa: CASSTLRQGPYGYTF

abundance: -
v_gene: TRBV27
d_gene: -
j_gene: TRBJ1-4
CDR3nt: TGTGCCAGCAGTTCAATCGGACTGGGGGTGGAAAAACTGTTTTTT
CDR3aa: CASSSIGLGVEKLFF

abundance: -
v_gene: TRBV10-3
d_gene: -
j_gene: TRBJ1-1
CDR3nt: TGTGCCATCAGGCTTAACGAAATGAACACTGAAGCTTTCTTT
CDR3aa: CAIRLNEMNTEAFF

abundance: -
v_gene: TRBV4-1
d_gene: -
j_gene: TRBJ1-4
CDR3nt: TGCGCCAGCAGCCAAGCGTCCGGGCGGGGGGAAAAACTGTTTTTT
CDR3aa: CASSQASGRGEKLFF

abundance: -
v_gene: TRBV5-1
d_gene: -
j_gene: TRBJ2-3
CDR3nt: TGCGCCAGCAGCTTGGTAGGGTATTTTAGTAGCACAGATACGCAGTATTTT
CDR3aa: CASSLVGYFSSTDTQYF

abundance: -
v_gene: TRBV5-1
d_gene: -
j_gene: TRBJ1-1
CDR3nt: TGCGCCAGCAGCTTGGGGCAGATCTCTCAAGCTTTCTTT
CDR3aa: CASSLGQISQAFF